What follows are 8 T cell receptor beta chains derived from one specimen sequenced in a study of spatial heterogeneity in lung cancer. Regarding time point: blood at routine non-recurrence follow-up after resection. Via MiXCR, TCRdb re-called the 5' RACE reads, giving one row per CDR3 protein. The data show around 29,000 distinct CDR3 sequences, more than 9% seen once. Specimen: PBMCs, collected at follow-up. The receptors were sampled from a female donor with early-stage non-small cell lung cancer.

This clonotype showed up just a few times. Here the CDR3 DNA reads TGCAGCGTTAGCCAGGGGTACCAAGAGACCCAGTACTTC. Amino acid sequence: CSVSQGYQETQYF. The rearrangement joins TRBV29-1 to TRBJ2-5, with D possibly being TRBD1 (6 bases). Germline V gene lookup returns CDR1 SQVTM and CDR2 ANQGSEA. V was trimmed by 5 bases and J by 0 bases, leaving 10 bases between them. The CDR3 spans 13 residues.

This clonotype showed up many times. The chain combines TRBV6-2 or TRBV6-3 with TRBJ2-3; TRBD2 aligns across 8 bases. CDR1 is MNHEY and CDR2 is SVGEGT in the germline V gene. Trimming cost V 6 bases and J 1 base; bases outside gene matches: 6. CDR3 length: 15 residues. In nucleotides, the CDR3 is TGTGCCAGCAGCCCGGGAGCGGGGGGCACAGATACGCAGTATTTT. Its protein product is CASSPGAGGTDTQYF.

CDR3 residues: CASSGRLSNYGYTF. In DNA form, the CDR3 reads TGTGCCAGCAGTGGACGGCTCTCGAACTATGGCTACACCTTC. This rearrangement joins TRBV28 to TRBJ1-2; D gene ambiguous. The ends were cut back, 5 bases at V and 2 bases at J, with 12 bases in the middle. Germline V gene sequence: CDR1 MDHEN, CDR2 SYDVKM. CDR3 length: 14 amino acids.

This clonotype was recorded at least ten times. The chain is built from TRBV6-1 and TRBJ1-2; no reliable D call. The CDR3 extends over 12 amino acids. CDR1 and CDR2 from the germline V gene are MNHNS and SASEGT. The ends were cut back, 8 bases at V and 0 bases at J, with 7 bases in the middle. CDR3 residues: CASRHTNYGYTF. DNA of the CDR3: TGTGCCAGCCGACACACTAACTATGGCTACACCTTC.

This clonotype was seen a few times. The DNA for the CDR3 is TGTGCCAGCAGTTGGAGTAGCGGGGGGGCCAAGTTCGAGCAGTACTTC. This codes for CASSWSSGGAKFEQYF. The chain combines TRBV7-2 with TRBJ2-7, with TRBD2 matching over 11 bases. Per germline, CDR1 SGHTA and CDR2 FQGNSA. The CDR3 is 16 residues long. Trimming removed 6 bases from V and 6 bases from J; junction bases left unmatched: 13.

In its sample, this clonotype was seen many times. The CDR3 loop reads CASSLAERGPTDTQYF. The CDR3 DNA sequence: TGCGCCAGCAGCTTGGCAGAGCGGGGGCCCACAGATACGCAGTATTTT. The V call is TRBV5-1, the J call TRBJ2-3, with 8 bases that match TRBD2. CDR1 is SGHRS and CDR2 is YFSETQ in the germline V gene. CDR3 size: 16 residues. After removal of 0 bases from V and 2 bases from J, the junction contained 5 bases not matched to a gene.

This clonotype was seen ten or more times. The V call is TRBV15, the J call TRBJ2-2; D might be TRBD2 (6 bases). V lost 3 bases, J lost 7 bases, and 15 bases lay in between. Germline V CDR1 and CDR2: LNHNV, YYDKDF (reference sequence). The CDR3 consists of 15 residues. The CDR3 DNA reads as TGTGCCACCAGCAGTCATGGAGGGGTTGGCGGGGAGCTGTTTTTT. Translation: CATSSHGGVGGELFF.

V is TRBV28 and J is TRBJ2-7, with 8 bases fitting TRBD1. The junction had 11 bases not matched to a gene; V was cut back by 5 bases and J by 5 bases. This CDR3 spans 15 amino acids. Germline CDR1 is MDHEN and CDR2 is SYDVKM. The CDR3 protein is CASSTLTGGRNEQYF. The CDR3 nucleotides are TGTGCCAGCAGTACCCTAACAGGGGGAAGGAACGAGCAGTACTTC.